One sample yielded the 30 T cell receptor beta chains listed below, sequenced in a study of blood T cell repertoires in COVID-19. Produced via immunoSEQ multiplex PCR; TCRdb's table is partial and in-frame only. The sample has some 190,000 clones, 85% to 90% seen once. Input material: peripheral blood. The receptors originated from a man between 18 and 35 years old with active or convalescent COVID-19.

The gene calls are TRBV2 and TRBJ2-1, with TRBD2 identical over 16 bases. There are 19 residues in the CDR3. V dropped 4 bases and J dropped 7; count of bases not matched to a gene: 13. Germline CDR1 SNHLY, CDR2 FYNNEI. DNA of the CDR3: TGTGCCAGCAGTGGCCCCGGGACTAGCGGGAGGGCCTACGGTAATGAGCAGTTCTTC. Translation: CASSGPGTSGRAYGNEQFF.

The CDR3 DNA reads as TGTGCCACCAGCAGAGGTACGGCAGATACGCAGTATTTT. This encodes CATSRGTADTQYF. This rearrangement joins TRBV15 to TRBJ2-3; D is undetermined. The CDR3 is made up of 13 amino acids. CDR1 and CDR2 (germline): LNHNV, YYDKDF (reference sequence). With 1 base removed from V and 4 bases from J, the gap between germline ends came to 6 bases.

The J gene is TRBJ1-4, the V gene TRBV9; D unclear. The CDR3 is 15 residues long. V dropped 0 bases and J dropped 8 bases, with 14 bases sitting between them. In germline, CDR1 is SGDLS, CDR2 YYNGEE. CDR3 DNA sequence: TGTGCCAGCAGCGTAGGAGATAACCCCGGGGAAAAACTGTTTTTT. Its translation: CASSVGDNPGEKLFF.

J is TRBJ1-2 and V is TRBV2; D ambiguous. This CDR3 contains 15 residues. V shed 5 bases and J shed 3 bases, with 16 bases lying between them. Germline V CDR1 and CDR2: SNHLY, FYNNEI. The CDR3 protein is CASSLDLSADYGYTF. The CDR3 coding sequence is TGTGCCAGCAGTTTAGACCTATCGGCGGACTATGGCTACACCTTC.

The chain joins TRBV10-1 to TRBJ1-1; 8 bases are shared with TRBD1. The V and J ends lost 7 bases and 5 bases, in that order; junction bases with no gene match: 6. Germline assignment: CDR1 WNHNN and CDR2 SYGVQD (reference sequence). The CDR3 consists of 13 residues. CDR3 region: CASTLDRATEAFF. The CDR3 DNA is TGCGCCAGCACCCTGGACAGGGCGACTGAAGCTTTCTTT.

The chain recombines TRBV11-3 with TRBJ2-5; 11 nucleotides match TRBD2. The CDR3 extends over 17 amino acids. V lost 5 bases and J lost 5; bases outside the gene matches: 13. Germline assignment: CDR1 SGHNT and CDR2 YENEEA. CDR3 sequence reads: CASSHHVSGRASETQYF. The CDR3 DNA reads as TGTGCCAGCAGCCACCACGTTAGCGGGAGGGCCTCGGAGACCCAGTACTTC.

This clone was found once. The chain links TRBV11-1 to TRBJ2-7; 10 bases align to TRBD1. The germline CDR1 and CDR2 sequences are SGHAT and FQDESV (reference sequence). The CDR3 covers 15 residues. The V segment lost 4 bases and the J segment 3 bases; nucleotides outside the gene matches: 6. The CDR3 region is CASSSRDRGYYEQYF. The CDR3 bases are TGTGCCAGCAGCTCCCGGGACAGGGGATACTACGAGCAGTACTTC.

The chain recombines TRBV28 with TRBJ2-1; 10 nucleotides line up with TRBD2. CDR3 length: 15 amino acids. V lost 10 bases, J lost 3 bases, and 9 bases stayed unmatched. CDR1 and CDR2 (germline): MDHEN, SYDVKM. The CDR3, as DNA: TGTGCCATCCAAATGACTAGCGGGTTCTACAATGAGCAGTTCTTC. Translating it yields CAIQMTSGFYNEQFF.

This sequence joins TRBV4-1 and TRBJ2-5, with 7 nucleotides matching TRBD2. The V segment lost 4 bases and the J segment 4 bases; nucleotides outside the gene matches: 3. The V gene's germline CDR1 is MGHRA and CDR2 YSYEKL. CDR3 length: 13 amino acids. The CDR3 DNA follows: TGCGCCAGCAGCCCCGCTAGCGGAGAGACCCAGTACTTC. Protein product: CASSPASGETQYF.

This chain joins TRBV28 and TRBJ1-1; 7 bases line up with TRBD1. The CDR3 loop spans 11 amino acids. With 6 bases clipped from V and 8 bases from J, the junction kept 3 bases outside the gene matches. The germline gives CDR1 MDHEN, CDR2 SYDVKM. The CDR3 DNA follows: TGTGCCAGCAGCAGGGGGAGGGAAGCTTTCTTT. It is translated as CASSRGREAFF. Variable domain in full (rest from reference TRBV28 and TRBJ1-1): DVKVTQSSRYLVKRTGEKVFLECVQDMDHENMFWYRQDPGLGLRLIYFSYDVKMKEKGDIPEGYSVSREKKERFSLILESASTNQTSMYLCASSRGREAFFGQGTRLTVV.

This clone was seen just once. The chain employs TRBV6-5 and TRBJ2-3; the match to TRBD2 covers 7 bases. With 6 bases clipped from V and 7 bases from J, the junction kept 13 bases outside the gene matches. The CDR3 sequence is 15 residues long. Per the germline V gene, CDR1 is MNHEY and CDR2 is SVGAGI. Here the CDR3 DNA reads TGTGCCAGCAGCATACGACTAGCCCAAGACCATACGCAGTATTTT. This translates into CASSIRLAQDHTQYF.

The chain joins TRBV19 to TRBJ2-7; 7 bases align to TRBD2. With V trimmed by 3 bases and J by 7 bases, 9 bases remained unmatched. This CDR3 has 14 amino acids. Germline V lookup: CDR1 LNHDA, CDR2 SQIVND (reference sequence). The CDR3 DNA follows: TGTGCCAGTAGTATGTCTAGCGGACCTACAGAGCAGTACTTC. This gives the protein CASSMSSGPTEQYF.

V gene TRBV23-1 combines with J gene TRBJ2-7; D possibly corresponds to TRBD2 (6 bases). TRBV23-1 is given ORF status, its function remaining uncertain. The CDR3 has 12 residues. With 4 bases removed from V and 8 bases from J, the gap between germline ends came to 12 bases. The CDR3: CASSPTTRKQYF. The CDR3 DNA sequence: TGCGCCAGCAGTCCTACGACTAGAAAGCAGTACTTC.

The CDR3 sequence is CASSVEGEGLLNEQFF. In DNA form, the CDR3 reads TGTGCCAGCAGCGTCGAGGGGGAGGGCCTATTGAATGAGCAGTTCTTC. This chain joins TRBV9 and TRBJ2-1, with D possibly TRBD2 on 7 matching bases. CDR3 length: 16 amino acids. V was cut by 2 bases and J by 7 bases, with 19 bases left in between. Germline lookup yields CDR1 SGDLS and CDR2 YYNGEE.

The rearrangement uses TRBV5-4 and TRBJ1-2; TRBD1 might be the D (5 bases). CDR1 SGHNT and CDR2 YYREEE come from the germline V gene (reference sequence). V was cut by 0 bases and J by 4 bases, with 7 bases left in between. This CDR3 region has 13 residues. CDR3 DNA sequence: TGTGCCAGCAGCTTGGAGGGACTCTATGGCTACACCTTC. Its translation is CASSLEGLYGYTF.

The chain uses TRBV6-4 and TRBJ2-5, with 7 positions matching TRBD1. The CDR3 extends over 16 amino acids. Trimming removed 2 bases from V and 2 bases from J; junction bases left unmatched: 8. Germline V gene data show CDR1 as MRHNA and CDR2 as SNTAGT. The CDR3 here is CASSDLRDSVQETQYF. For the CDR3, the DNA is TGTGCCAGCAGTGACCTCCGGGACAGCGTACAAGAGACCCAGTACTTC.

This chain uses TRBV3-1 (or the pseudogene TRBV3-2) with TRBJ2-7; 8 nucleotides match TRBD2. J lost 0 bases, V lost 0 bases, and 13 bases had no gene match. From germline, CDR1 is LGHDT and CDR2 YNNKEL (reference sequence). There are 19 residues in the CDR3. CDR3 protein: CASSQDPRLARLSSYEQYF. The CDR3 DNA is TGTGCCAGCAGCCAAGATCCCCGACTAGCGAGACTTAGCTCCTACGAGCAGTACTTC.

In DNA, the CDR3 is TGTGCCAGCAGTTTCTATGTGGGCAGGGGAAACTCACCCCTCCACTTT. Translation: CASSFYVGRGNSPLHF. The chain links TRBV27 to TRBJ1-6, with D possibly being TRBD1 (6 bases). The CDR3 runs to 16 residues. The ends were cut back, 3 bases at V and 10 bases at J, with 19 bases in the middle. CDR1 MNHEY and CDR2 SMNVEV come from the germline V gene (reference sequence).

The CDR3 DNA reads TGTGCCAGCAGCCAAGTGTCGGAGACCCAGTACTTC. As protein: CASSQVSETQYF. This sequence joins TRBV14 and TRBJ2-5; D is uncertain. Germline CDR1 SGHDN, CDR2 FVKESK. CDR3 length: 12 residues. Trimming left V 1 base short and J 5 bases short, with 5 bases between. Filled out from reference TRBV14 and TRBJ2-5, the complete variable domain reads EAGVTQFPSHSVIEKGQTVTLRCDPISGHDNLYWYRRVMGKEIKFLLHFVKESKQDESGMPNNRFLAERTGGTYSTLKVQPAELEDSGVYFCASSQVSETQYFGPGTRLLVL.

In this sample, this clone turned up a few times. The gene calls are TRBV29-1 and TRBJ2-1; no clear D gene. V was cut by 4 bases and J by 6 bases, with 10 bases left in between. Germline V gives CDR1 SQVTM, CDR2 ANQGSEA. The CDR3 is 12 residues long. This chain's CDR3 is CSVGSQVNEQFF. The CDR3 region has the DNA TGCAGCGTTGGATCTCAGGTCAATGAGCAGTTCTTC.

The CDR3 is CASSGSPAAGPYNEQFF. In DNA form, the CDR3 reads TGCGCCAGCAGTGGGAGCCCGGCAGCGGGGCCTTACAATGAGCAGTTCTTC. The chain combines TRBV10-1 with TRBJ2-1; 7 positions agree with TRBD2. CDR3 length: 17 residues. The germline gives CDR1 WNHNN, CDR2 SYGVQD (reference sequence). The trim removed 4 bases at V and 4 bases at J, leaving 13 bases unmatched.

CDR3 sequence (DNA): TGCGCCGGCGGGGGTCAGGCAGGAAACACCATATATTTT. Translation: CAGGGQAGNTIYF. The gene calls are TRBV23-1 and TRBJ1-3, with D possibly TRBD1 on 5 matching bases. TRBV23-1 is recorded as an ORF, its role being uncertain. V was shortened by 11 bases and J by 4 bases, with 15 bases between the two germline ends. The CDR3 totals 13 residues.

The V call is TRBV19, the J call TRBJ1-1; perhaps TRBD1 as D (6 bases). From germline, CDR1 is LNHDA and CDR2 SQIVND (reference sequence). V was pared by 3 bases and J by 0 bases, with 14 bases between. The CDR3 totals 16 residues. In DNA form, the CDR3 reads TGTGCCAGTAGTATTCGGTTGGGGGCAATGAACACTGAAGCTTTCTTT. Its protein product is CASSIRLGAMNTEAFF.

V and J are TRBV28 and TRBJ1-1, with D perhaps matching TRBD1 (6 bases). CDR3 size: 14 residues. V lost 3 bases, J lost 1 base, and 9 bases lay in between. In germline, CDR1 is MDHEN, CDR2 SYDVKM. CDR3 sequence: CASSLTGQNTEAFF. The CDR3, as DNA: TGTGCCAGCAGTTTGACAGGTCAGAACACTGAAGCTTTCTTT. Combining the CDR3 with reference TRBV28 and TRBJ1-1 gives the whole variable domain DVKVTQSSRYLVKRTGEKVFLECVQDMDHENMFWYRQDPGLGLRLIYFSYDVKMKEKGDIPEGYSVSREKKERFSLILESASTNQTSMYLCASSLTGQNTEAFFGQGTRLTVV.

CDR3 nucleotides: TGTGCCAGTACAGCGTACCCCACAGATACGCAGTATTTT. Translating it yields CASTAYPTDTQYF. This chain connects TRBV19 to TRBJ2-3; D is unclear. Germline V lookup: CDR1 LNHDA, CDR2 SQIVND (reference sequence). The CDR3 covers 13 residues. The V gene lost 7 bases and the J gene lost 2 bases, with 10 bases spanning the gap.

The genes are TRBV29-1 and TRBJ2-6, with 7 bases lining up with TRBD2. This CDR3 is built from 16 residues. CDR1 is SQVTM and CDR2 is ANQGSEA in the germline V gene. The V and J ends lost 6 bases and 0 bases, in that order; junction bases with no gene match: 8. CDR3: CSVMGEGHSGANVLTF. In DNA form, the CDR3 reads TGCAGCGTCATGGGGGAGGGCCACTCTGGGGCCAACGTCCTGACTTTC.

The chain uses TRBV7-2 and TRBJ2-1; no clear D gene. Germline CDR1 and CDR2: SGHTA and FQGNSA. Trimming removed 5 bases from V and 0 bases from J, with 11 bases in between. The length of the CDR3 is 15 residues. The CDR3 sequence: CASSLQQVSYNEQFF. For the CDR3, the DNA is TGTGCCAGCAGCCTACAGCAGGTCTCCTACAATGAGCAGTTCTTC.

The CDR3 protein is CASSQTGFHQPQHF. CDR3 sequence (DNA): TGTGCCAGCAGCCAGACAGGGTTTCATCAGCCCCAGCATTTT. The chain is built from TRBV7-8 and TRBJ1-5; 7 bases are shared with TRBD1. This CDR3 region has 14 residues. The V and J ends lost 5 bases and 5 bases, in that order; junction bases with no gene match: 6. Germline V gives CDR1 SGHVS, CDR2 FQNEAQ.

The chain combines TRBV6-2 or TRBV6-3 with TRBJ2-4, with D possibly TRBD1 on 6 matching bases. V was cut by 4 bases and J by 6 bases, with 19 bases left in between. Germline loops: CDR1 MNHEY, CDR2 SVGEGT. The CDR3 consists of 16 residues. In DNA form, the CDR3 reads TGTGCCAGCAGTTCCATACTCAACGGACAGCGAAACATTCAGTACTTC. Amino acid sequence: CASSSILNGQRNIQYF.

This clone was counted a single time. The chain couples TRBV18 to TRBJ1-1, with no clear D. The CDR3 is 14 residues long. From germline, CDR1 is KGHSH and CDR2 LQKENI. With 1 base removed from V and 3 bases from J, the gap between germline ends came to 9 bases. The CDR3 loop reads CASSPQNGDTEAFF. CDR3 nucleotides: TGTGCCAGCTCACCACAAAACGGTGACACTGAAGCTTTCTTT. Full variable domain (rest looked up from reference TRBV18 and TRBJ1-1): NAGVMQNPRHLVRRRGQEARLRCSPMKGHSHVYWYRQLPEEGLKFMVYLQKENIIDESGMPKERFSAEFPKEGPSILRIQQVVRGDSAAYFCASSPQNGDTEAFFGQGTRLTVV.